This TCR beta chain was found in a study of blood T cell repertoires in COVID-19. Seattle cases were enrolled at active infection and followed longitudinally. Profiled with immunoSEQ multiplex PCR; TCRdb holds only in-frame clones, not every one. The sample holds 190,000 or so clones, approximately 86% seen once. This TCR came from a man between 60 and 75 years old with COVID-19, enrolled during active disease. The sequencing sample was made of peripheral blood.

The CDR3 loop is CSSPSGAGNNEQFF. Written as DNA, the CDR3 is TGCAGCTCTCCTAGCGGGGCGGGGAACAATGAGCAGTTCTTC. The V call is TRBV29-1, the J call TRBJ2-1, with TRBD2 matching over 9 bases. J was trimmed by 5 bases and V by 8 bases; bases with no gene match: 10. The germline gives CDR1 SQVTM, CDR2 ANQGSEA. The CDR3 has 14 amino acids.